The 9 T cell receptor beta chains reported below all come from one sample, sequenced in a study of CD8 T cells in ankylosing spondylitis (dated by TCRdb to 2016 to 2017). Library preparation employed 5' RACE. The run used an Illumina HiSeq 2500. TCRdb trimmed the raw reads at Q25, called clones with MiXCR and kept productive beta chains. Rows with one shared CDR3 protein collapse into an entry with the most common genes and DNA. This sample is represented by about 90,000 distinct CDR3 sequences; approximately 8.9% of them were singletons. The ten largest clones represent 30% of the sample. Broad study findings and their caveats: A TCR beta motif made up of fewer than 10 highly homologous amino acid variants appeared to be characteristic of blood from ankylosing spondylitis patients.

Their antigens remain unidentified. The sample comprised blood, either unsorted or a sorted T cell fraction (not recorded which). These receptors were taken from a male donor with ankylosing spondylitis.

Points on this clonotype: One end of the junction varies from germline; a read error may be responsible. This CDR3 reads CCARDPGPGLAAPGDTQYF. CDR3 sequence (DNA): TGCTGTGCTAGGGATCCGGGCCCGGGACTAGCGGCTCCGGGGGATACGCAGTATTTT. The chain has TRBV20-1 and TRBJ2-3, with 11 bases identical to TRBD2. Germline CDR1 is DFQATT and CDR2 is SNEGSKA (reference sequence). The length of the CDR3 is 19 residues.

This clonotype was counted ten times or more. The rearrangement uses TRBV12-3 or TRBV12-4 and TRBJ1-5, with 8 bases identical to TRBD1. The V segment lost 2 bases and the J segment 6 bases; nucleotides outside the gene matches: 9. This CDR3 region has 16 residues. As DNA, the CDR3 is TGTGCCAGCAGTTTATTCGCAGGGGGCGCGGGTCAGCCCCAGCATTTT. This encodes CASSLFAGGAGQPQHF.

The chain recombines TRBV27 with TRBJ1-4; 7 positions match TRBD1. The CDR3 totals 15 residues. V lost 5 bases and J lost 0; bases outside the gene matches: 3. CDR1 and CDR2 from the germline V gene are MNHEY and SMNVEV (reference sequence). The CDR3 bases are TGTGCCAGCAGTACAGGGGTAGCAACTAATGAAAAACTGTTTTTT. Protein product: CASSTGVATNEKLFF.

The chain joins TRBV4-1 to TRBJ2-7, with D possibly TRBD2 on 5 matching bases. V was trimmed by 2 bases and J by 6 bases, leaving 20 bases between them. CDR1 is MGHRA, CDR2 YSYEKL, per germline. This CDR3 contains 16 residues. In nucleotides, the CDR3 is TGCGCCAGCAGCCAAATGCCCAACGGGGAGATTGGCGAGCAGTACTTC. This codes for CASSQMPNGEIGEQYF.

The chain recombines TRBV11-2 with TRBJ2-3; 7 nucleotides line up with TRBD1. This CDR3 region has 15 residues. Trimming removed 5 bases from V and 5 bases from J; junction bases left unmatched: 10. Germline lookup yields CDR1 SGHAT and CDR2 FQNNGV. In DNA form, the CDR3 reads TGTGCCAGCAGCCGATCAGACAGGGAACAAGATACGCAGTATTTT. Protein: CASSRSDREQDTQYF.

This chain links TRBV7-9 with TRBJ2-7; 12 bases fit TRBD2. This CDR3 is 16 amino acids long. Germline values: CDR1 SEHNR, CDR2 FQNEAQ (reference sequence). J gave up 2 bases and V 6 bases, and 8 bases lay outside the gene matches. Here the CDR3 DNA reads TGTGCCAGCAGGGATACTAGCGGGAGGTCCCCCTACGAGCAGTACGTC. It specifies CASRDTSGRSPYEQYV.

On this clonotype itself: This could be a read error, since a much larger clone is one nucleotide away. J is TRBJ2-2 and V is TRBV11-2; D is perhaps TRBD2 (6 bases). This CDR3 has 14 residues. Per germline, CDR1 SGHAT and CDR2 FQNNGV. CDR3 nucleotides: TGTGCCAGCAGCATGACATACTACACCGGGGGGCTGTTTTTT. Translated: CASSMTYYTGGLFF.

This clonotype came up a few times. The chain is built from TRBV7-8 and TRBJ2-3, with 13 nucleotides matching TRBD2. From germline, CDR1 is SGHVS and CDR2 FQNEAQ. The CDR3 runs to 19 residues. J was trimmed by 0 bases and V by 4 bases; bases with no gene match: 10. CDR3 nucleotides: TGTGCCAGCAGCTCTTTTTGGACTAGCGGGAGAGGGAGCACAGATACGCAGTATTTT. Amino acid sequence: CASSSFWTSGRGSTDTQYF.

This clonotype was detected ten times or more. The CDR3 reads CSVLGGIVVGQETQYF. CDR3 nucleotide sequence: TGCAGCGTCCTGGGAGGGATTGTTGTGGGCCAAGAGACCCAGTACTTC. The chain links TRBV29-1 to TRBJ2-5; 7 positions agree with TRBD2. The trim removed 6 bases at V and 1 base at J, leaving 14 bases unmatched. Germline V CDR1 and CDR2: SQVTM, ANQGSEA. The length of the CDR3 is 16 residues.